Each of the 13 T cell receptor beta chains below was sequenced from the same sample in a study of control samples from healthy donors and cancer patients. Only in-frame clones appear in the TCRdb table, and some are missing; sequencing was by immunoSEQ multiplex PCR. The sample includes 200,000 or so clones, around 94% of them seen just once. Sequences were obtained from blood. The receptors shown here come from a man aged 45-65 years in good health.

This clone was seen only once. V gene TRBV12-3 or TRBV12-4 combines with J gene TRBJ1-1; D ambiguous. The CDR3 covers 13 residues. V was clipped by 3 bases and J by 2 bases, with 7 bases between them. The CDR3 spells CASSFNTNTEAFF. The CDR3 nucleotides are TGTGCCAGCAGTTTCAACACAAACACTGAAGCTTTCTTT.

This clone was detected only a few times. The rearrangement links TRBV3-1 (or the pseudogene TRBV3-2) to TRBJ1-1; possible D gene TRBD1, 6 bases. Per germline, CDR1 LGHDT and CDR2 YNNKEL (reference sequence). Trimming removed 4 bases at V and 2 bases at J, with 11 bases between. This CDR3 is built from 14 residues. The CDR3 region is CASSLRTANTEAFF. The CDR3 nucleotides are TGTGCCAGCAGCCTTCGGACAGCAAACACTGAAGCTTTCTTT.

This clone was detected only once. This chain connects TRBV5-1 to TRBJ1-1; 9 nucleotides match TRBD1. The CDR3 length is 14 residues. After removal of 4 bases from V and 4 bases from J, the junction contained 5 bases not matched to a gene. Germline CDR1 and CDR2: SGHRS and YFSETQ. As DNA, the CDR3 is TGCGCCAGCAGCGGGACAGGGATCGGCACTGAAGCTTTCTTT. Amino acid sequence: CASSGTGIGTEAFF.

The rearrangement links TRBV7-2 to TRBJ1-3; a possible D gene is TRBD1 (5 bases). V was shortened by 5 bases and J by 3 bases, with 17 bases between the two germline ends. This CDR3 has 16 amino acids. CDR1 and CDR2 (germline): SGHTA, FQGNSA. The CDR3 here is CASSPGRGAVGNTIYF. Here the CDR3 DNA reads TGTGCCAGCAGCCCTGGGCGAGGGGCAGTTGGAAACACCATATATTTT.

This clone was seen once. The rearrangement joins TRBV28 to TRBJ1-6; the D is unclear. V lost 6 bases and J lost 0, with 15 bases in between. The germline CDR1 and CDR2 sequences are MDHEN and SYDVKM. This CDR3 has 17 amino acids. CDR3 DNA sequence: TGTGCCAGCAGCACCCTAGCCCCGAGCTCCTATAATTCACCCCTCCACTTT. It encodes CASSTLAPSSYNSPLHF.

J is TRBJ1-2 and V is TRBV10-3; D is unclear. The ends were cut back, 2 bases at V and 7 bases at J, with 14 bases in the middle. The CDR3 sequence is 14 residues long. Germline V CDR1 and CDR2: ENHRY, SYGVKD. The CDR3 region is CAISERAPDSGYTF. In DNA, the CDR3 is TGTGCCATCAGTGAGAGGGCCCCTGACTCTGGCTACACCTTC.

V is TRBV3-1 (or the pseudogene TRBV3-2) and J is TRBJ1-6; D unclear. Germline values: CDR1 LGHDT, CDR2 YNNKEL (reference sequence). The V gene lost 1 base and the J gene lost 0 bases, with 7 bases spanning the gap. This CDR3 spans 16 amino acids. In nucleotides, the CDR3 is TGTGCCAGCAGCCAAGTGGAAAGCTCCTATAATTCACCCCTCCACTTT. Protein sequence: CASSQVESSYNSPLHF.

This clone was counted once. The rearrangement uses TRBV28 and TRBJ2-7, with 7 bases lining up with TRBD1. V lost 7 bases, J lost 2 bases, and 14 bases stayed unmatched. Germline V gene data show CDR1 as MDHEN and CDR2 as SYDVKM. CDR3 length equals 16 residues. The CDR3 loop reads CASKTTGTLGTYEQYF. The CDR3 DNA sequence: TGTGCCAGCAAAACGACAGGGACGTTGGGAACCTACGAGCAGTACTTC. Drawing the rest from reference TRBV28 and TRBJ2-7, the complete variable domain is DVKVTQSSRYLVKRTGEKVFLECVQDMDHENMFWYRQDPGLGLRLIYFSYDVKMKEKGDIPEGYSVSREKKERFSLILESASTNQTSMYLCASKTTGTLGTYEQYFGPGTRLTVT.

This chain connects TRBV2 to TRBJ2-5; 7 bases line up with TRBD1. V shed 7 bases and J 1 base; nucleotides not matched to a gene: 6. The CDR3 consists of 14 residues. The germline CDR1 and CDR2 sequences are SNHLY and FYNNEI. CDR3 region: CASNVQGIQETQYF. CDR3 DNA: TGTGCCAGCAATGTACAGGGGATCCAAGAGACCCAGTACTTC.

The CDR3 spells CASSQESTVNYGYTF. CDR3 bases: TGCGCCAGCAGCCAAGAGAGTACGGTAAACTATGGCTACACCTTC. The chain has TRBV4-1 and TRBJ1-2; unclear D gene. CDR3 length equals 15 residues. Between the trimmed V and J ends, which lost 0 bases and 2 bases, there was a span of 10 bases. CDR1 MGHRA and CDR2 YSYEKL come from the germline V gene.

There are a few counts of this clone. CDR3 DNA sequence: TGTGCCATCAGTCGACAGGGGAACTATGGCTACACCTTC. Encoded protein: CAISRQGNYGYTF. This chain uses TRBV10-3 with TRBJ1-2; TRBD1 aligns across 8 bases. Looked up from germline, CDR1 is ENHRY and CDR2 is SYGVKD. J was trimmed by 2 bases and V by 5 bases; bases with no gene match: 1. The CDR3 extends over 13 amino acids.

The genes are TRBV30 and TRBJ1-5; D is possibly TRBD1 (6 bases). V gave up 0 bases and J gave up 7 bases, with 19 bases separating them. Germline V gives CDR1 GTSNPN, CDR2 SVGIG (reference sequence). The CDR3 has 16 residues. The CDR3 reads CAWSVDATGGRQPQHF. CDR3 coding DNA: TGTGCCTGGAGTGTAGATGCGACAGGAGGAAGACAGCCCCAGCATTTT.

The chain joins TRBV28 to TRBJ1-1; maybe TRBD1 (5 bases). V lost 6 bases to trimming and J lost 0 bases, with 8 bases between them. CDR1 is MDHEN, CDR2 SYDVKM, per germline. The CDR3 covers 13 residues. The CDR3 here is CASRSTVNTEAFF. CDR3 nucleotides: TGTGCCAGCAGGTCGACAGTGAACACTGAAGCTTTCTTT.